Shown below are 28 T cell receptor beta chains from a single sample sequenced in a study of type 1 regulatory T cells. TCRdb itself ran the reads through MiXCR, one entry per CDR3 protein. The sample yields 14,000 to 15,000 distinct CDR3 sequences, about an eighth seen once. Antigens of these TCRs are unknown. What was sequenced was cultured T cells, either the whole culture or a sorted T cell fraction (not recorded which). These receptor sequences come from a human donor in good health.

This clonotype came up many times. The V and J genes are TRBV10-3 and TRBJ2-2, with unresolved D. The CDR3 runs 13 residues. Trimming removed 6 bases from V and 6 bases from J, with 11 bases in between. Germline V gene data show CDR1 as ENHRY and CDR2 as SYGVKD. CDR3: CAISVRSPGELFF. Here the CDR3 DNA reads TGTGCCATCAGCGTAAGGTCCCCCGGGGAGCTGTTTTTT.

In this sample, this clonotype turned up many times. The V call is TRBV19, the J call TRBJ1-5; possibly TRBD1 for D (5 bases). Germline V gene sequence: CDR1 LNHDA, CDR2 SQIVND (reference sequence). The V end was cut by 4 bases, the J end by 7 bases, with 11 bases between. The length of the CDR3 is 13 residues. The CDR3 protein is CASSKGLRQPQHF. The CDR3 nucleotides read TGTGCCAGTAGTAAGGGGTTAAGGCAGCCCCAGCATTTT.

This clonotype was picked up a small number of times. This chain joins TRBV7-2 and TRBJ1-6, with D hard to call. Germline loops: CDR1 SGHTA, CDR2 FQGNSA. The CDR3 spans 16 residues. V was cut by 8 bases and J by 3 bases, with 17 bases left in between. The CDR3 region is CASVLTGAYYNSPLHF. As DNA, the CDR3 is TGTGCCAGCGTACTTACCGGAGCCTACTATAATTCACCCCTCCACTTT.

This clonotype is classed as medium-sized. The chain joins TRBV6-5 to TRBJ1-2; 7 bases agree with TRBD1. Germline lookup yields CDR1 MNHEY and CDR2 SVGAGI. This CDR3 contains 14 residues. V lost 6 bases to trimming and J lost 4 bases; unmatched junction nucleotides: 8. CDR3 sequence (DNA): TGTGCCAGCAGCTCACTAGGGACAGTCTATGGCTACACCTTC. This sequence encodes CASSSLGTVYGYTF.

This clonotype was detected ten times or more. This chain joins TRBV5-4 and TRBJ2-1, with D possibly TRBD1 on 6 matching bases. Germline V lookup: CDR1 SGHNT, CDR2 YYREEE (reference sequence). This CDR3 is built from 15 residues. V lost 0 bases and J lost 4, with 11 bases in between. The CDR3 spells CASSLDVGAYNEQFF. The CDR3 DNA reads TGTGCCAGCAGCTTGGATGTGGGGGCTTACAATGAGCAGTTCTTC.

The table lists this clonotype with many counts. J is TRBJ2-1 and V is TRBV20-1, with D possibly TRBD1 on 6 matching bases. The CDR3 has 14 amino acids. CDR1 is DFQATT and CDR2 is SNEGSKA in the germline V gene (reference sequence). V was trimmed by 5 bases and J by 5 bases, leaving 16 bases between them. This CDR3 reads CSAYGNRVNNEQFF. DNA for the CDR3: TGCAGTGCTTACGGGAACAGGGTTAACAATGAGCAGTTCTTC.

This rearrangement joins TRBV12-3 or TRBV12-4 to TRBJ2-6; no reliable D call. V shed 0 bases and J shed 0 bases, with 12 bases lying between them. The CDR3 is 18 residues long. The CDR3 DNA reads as TGTGCCAGCAGTTTAGCTCCCCAGGCCTACTCTGGGGCCAACGTCCTGACTTTC. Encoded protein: CASSLAPQAYSGANVLTF.

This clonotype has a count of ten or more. The CDR3 spells CASSPTWGSGSGQDTQYF. The CDR3 DNA reads TGTGCCAGCAGCCCTACCTGGGGTAGCGGGAGTGGGCAAGATACGCAGTATTTT. The chain couples TRBV7-9 to TRBJ2-3; 9 nucleotides agree with TRBD2. CDR1 and CDR2 from the germline V gene are SEHNR and FQNEAQ (reference sequence). Trimming cost V 5 bases and J 5 bases; bases outside gene matches: 17. This CDR3 is 18 amino acids long.

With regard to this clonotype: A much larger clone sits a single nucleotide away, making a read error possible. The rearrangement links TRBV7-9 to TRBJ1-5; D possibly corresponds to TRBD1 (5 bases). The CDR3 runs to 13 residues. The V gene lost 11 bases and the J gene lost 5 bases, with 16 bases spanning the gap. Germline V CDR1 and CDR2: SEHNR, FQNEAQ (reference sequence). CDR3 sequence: CAGTVGGDQPQHF. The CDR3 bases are TGTGCCGGCACCGTTGGGGGGGATCAGCCCCAGCATTTT.

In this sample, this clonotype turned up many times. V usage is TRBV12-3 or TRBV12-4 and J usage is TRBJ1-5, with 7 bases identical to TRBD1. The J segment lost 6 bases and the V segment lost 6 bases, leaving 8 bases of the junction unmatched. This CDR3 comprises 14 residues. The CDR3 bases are TGTGCCAGCAGCGACAGGGTCCGTGGTCAGCCCCAGCATTTT. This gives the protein CASSDRVRGQPQHF.

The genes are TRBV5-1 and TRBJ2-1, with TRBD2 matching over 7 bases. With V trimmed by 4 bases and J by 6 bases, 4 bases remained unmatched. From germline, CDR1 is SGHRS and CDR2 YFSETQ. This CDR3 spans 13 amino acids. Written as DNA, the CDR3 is TGCGCCAGCAGCGCCGGGACTATCAATGAGCAGTTCTTC. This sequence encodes CASSAGTINEQFF.

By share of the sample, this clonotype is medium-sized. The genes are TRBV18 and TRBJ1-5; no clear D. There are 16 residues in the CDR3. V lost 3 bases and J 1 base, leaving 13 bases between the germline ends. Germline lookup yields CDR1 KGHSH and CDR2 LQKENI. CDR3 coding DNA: TGTGCCAGCTCACCTTTGGGCCGGGAAAGCAATCAGCCCCAGCATTTT. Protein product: CASSPLGRESNQPQHF.

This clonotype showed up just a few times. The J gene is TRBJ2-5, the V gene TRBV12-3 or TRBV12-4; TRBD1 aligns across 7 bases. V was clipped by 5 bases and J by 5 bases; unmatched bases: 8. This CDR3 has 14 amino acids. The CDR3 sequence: CASSPNRGGETQYF. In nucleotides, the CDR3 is TGTGCCAGCAGTCCAAACAGGGGTGGGGAGACCCAGTACTTC.

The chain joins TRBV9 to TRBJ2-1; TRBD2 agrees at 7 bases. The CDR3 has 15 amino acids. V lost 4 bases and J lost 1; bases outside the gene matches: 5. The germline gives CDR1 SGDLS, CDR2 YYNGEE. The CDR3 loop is CASSPPAGSYNEQFF. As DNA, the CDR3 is TGTGCCAGCAGCCCCCCAGCGGGATCCTACAATGAGCAGTTCTTC. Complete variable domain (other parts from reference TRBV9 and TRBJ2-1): DSGVTQTPKHLITATGQRVTLRCSPRSGDLSVYWYQQSLDQGLQFLIQYYNGEERAKGNILERFSAQQFPDLHSELNLSSLELGDSALYFCASSPPAGSYNEQFFGPGTRLTVL.

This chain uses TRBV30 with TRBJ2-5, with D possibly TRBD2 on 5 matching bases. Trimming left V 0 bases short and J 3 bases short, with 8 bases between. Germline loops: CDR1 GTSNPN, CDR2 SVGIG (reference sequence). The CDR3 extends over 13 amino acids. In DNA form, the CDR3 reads TGTGCCTGGAGTGTCGGGCGGGAAGAGACCCAGTACTTC. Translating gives CAWSVGREETQYF. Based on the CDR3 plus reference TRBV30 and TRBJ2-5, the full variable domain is SQTIHQWPATLVQPVGSPLSLECTVEGTSNPNLYWYRQAAGRGLQLLFYSVGIGQISSEVPQNLSASRPQDRQFILSSKKLLLSDSGFYLCAWSVGREETQYFGPGTRLLVL.

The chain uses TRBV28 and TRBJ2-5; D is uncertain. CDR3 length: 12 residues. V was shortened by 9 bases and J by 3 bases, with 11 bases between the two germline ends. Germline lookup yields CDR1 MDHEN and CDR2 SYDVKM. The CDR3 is CASSLLKETQYF. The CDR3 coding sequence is TGTGCCAGTAGCCTCCTGAAAGAGACCCAGTACTTC.

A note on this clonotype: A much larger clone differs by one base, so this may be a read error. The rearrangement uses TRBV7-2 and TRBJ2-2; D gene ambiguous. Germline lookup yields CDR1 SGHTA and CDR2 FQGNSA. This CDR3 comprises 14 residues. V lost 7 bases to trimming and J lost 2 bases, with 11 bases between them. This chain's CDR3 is CASNSDFNTGELFF. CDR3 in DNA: TGTGCCAGCAACTCCGACTTTAACACCGGGGAGCTGTTTTTT.

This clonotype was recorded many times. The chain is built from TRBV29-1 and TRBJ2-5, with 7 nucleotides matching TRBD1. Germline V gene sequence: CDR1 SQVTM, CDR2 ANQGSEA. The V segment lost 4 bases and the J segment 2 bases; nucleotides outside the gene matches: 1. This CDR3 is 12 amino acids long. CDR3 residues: CSVGGQQETQYF. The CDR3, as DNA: TGCAGCGTTGGGGGACAGCAAGAGACCCAGTACTTC.

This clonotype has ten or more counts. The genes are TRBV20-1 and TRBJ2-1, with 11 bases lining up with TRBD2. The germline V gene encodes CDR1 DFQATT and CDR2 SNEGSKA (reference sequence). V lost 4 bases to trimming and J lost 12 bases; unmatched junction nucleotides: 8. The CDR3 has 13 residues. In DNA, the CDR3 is TGCAGTGCTAAACTAGCGGGAGTTTTTGGGCAGTTCTTC. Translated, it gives CSAKLAGVFGQFF.

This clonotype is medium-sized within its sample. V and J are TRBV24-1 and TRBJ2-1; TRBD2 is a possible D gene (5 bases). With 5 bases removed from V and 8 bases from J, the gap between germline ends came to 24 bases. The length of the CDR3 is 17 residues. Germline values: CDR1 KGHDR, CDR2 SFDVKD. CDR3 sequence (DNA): TGTGCCACCAGTGCGAGCATACCCGGGAAGCGAAACGATGAGCAGTTCTTC. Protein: CATSASIPGKRNDEQFF.

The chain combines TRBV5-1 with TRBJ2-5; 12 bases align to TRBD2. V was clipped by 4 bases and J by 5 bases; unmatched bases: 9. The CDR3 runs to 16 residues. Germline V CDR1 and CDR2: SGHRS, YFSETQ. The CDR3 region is CASSLQTSGSWETQYF. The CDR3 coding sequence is TGCGCCAGCAGCCTGCAGACTAGCGGGAGTTGGGAGACCCAGTACTTC.

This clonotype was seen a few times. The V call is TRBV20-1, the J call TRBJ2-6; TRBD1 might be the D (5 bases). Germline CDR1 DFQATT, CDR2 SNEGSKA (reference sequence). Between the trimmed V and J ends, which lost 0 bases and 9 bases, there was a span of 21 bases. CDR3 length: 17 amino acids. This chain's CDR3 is CSAREIGSGSRVNVLTF. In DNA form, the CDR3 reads TGCAGTGCTAGAGAGATTGGGTCAGGGTCCCGGGTCAACGTCCTGACTTTC.

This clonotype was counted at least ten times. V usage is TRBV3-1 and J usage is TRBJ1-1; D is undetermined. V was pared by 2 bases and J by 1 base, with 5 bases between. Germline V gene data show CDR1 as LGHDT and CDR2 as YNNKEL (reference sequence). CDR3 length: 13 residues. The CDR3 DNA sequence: TGTGCCAGCAGCCAATTCAGGAACACTGAAGCTTTCTTT. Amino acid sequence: CASSQFRNTEAFF.

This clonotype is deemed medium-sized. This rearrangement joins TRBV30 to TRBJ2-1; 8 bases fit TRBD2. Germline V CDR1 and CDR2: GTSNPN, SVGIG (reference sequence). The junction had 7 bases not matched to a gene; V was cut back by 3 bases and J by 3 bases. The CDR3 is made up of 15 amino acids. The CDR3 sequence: CAWRSGAGGYNEQFF. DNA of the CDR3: TGTGCCTGGAGATCAGGGGCGGGAGGCTACAATGAGCAGTTCTTC. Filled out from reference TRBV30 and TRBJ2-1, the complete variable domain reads SQTIHQWPATLVQPVGSPLSLECTVEGTSNPNLYWYRQAAGRGLQLLFYSVGIGQISSEVPQNLSASRPQDRQFILSSKKLLLSDSGFYLCAWRSGAGGYNEQFFGPGTRLTVL.

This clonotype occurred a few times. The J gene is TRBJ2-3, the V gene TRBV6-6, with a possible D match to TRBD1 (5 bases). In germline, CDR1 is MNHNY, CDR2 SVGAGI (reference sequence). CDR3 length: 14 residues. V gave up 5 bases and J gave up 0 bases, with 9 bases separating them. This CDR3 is CASSRQPSTDTQYF. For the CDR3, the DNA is TGTGCCAGCAGTCGACAGCCTAGCACAGATACGCAGTATTTT.

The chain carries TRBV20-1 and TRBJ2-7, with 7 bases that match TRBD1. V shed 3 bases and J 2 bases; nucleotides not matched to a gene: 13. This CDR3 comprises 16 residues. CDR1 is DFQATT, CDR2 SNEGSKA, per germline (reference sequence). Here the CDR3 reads CSASVHTGTATYEQYF. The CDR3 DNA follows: TGCAGTGCTAGTGTTCATACCGGGACAGCAACCTACGAGCAGTACTTC.

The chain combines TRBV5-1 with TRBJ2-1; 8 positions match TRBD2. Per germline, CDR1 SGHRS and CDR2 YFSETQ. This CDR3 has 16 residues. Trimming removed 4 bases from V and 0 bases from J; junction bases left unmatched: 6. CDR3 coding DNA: TGCGCCAGCAGCCGAGAGGCGGGGGGCTCCTACAATGAGCAGTTCTTC. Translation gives CASSREAGGSYNEQFF. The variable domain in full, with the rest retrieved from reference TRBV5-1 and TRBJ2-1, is KAGVTQTPRYLIKTRGQQVTLSCSPISGHRSVSWYQQTPGQGLQFLFEYFSETQRNKGNFPGRFSGRQFSNSRSEMNVSTLELGDSALYLCASSREAGGSYNEQFFGPGTRLTVL.

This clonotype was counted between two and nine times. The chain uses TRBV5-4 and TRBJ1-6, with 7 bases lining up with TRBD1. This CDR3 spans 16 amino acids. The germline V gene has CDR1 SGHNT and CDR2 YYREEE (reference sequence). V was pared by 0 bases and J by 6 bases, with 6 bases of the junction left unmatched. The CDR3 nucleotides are TGTGCCAGCAGCTTGGATTTGGGGACAGCTAATTCACCCCTCCACTTT. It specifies CASSLDLGTANSPLHF. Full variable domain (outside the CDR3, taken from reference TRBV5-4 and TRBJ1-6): ETGVTQSPTHLIKTRGQQVTLRCSSQSGHNTVSWYQQALGQGPQFIFQYYREEENGRGNFPPRFSGLQFPNYSSELNVNALELDDSALYLCASSLDLGTANSPLHFGNGTRLTVT.